The TCR beta chain described here comes from a study of T cell repertoires in aging, cancer and after chemotherapy. Overall study context: Donor ages fell into six groups from 30 or younger up to 70 or older. Study conclusions and caveats: Untreated cancer patients had significantly lower blood TCR diversity than age-matched healthy donors.

Rearranged V-D-J TRB sequences were amplified with a mixed TRB-A/B primer pool. TCRdb independently ran MiXCR on the multiplex PCR reads; one entry per CDR3 protein. The sample includes thousands of distinct CDR3 sequences, roughly half of them seen just once. The template was genomic DNA from peripheral blood, not RNA. As to this clonotype: Its antigen is unidentified.

This CDR3 has 14 amino acids. CDR1 and CDR2 (germline): SGHRS, YFSETQ. The ends were cut back, 0 bases at V and 2 bases at J, with 8 bases in the middle. The chain combines TRBV5-1 with TRBJ1-1; no clear D. The TCR comes from a human donor with a solid tumor. Sequenced input: blood. The CDR3 DNA follows: TGCGCCAGCAGCTTGGGTGAGACAAACACTGAAGCTTTCTTT. Encoded protein: CASSLGETNTEAFF.